Reported below is one T cell receptor beta chain. Time point indicated: pretreatment peripheral blood. Repertoires were generated with immunoSEQ multiplex PCR, while TCRdb's copy carries only in-frame clones and drops some. The table lists roughly 87,000 clones, roughly nine tenths of them singletons, with roughly 0.97% in the top ten. The data were obtained in a study of PD-L1 blockade in urothelial cancer. The overall study: Atezolizumab, begun by patients at some point between 2013 and 2014, was given at 1,200 mg intravenously every 3 weeks. Prior chemotherapy ranged from 0 to 3 regimens per patient. Blood samples contained a median about 150,000 T cells.

This CDR3 region has 14 residues. The germline V gene has CDR1 SGHTA and CDR2 FQGTGA. The germline V and J ends were trimmed by 4 bases and 3 bases, with 11 bases remaining between them. Source: PBMCs, taken around atezolizumab (anti-PD-L1) treatment. This receptor was obtained from a woman of 80 years or more with urothelial cancer. The chain couples TRBV7-3 to TRBJ2-3; tentative D call: TRBD1 (5 bases). CDR3 bases: TGTGCCAGCAGCTCCCAGGGCGGAACAGATACGCAGTATTTT. It translates to CASSSQGGTDTQYF.